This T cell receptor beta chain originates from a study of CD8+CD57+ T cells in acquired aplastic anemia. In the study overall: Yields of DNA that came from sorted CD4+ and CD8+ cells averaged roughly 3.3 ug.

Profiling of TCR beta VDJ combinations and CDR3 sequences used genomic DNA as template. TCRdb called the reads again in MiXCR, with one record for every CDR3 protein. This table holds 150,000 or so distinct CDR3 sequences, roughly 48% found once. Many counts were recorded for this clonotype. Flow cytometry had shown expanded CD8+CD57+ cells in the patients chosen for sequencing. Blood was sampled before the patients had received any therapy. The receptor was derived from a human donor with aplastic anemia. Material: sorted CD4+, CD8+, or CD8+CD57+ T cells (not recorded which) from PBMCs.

CDR3 nucleotides: TGTGCCAGCACCCCCGGAGTGGGCCTCTACGAGCAGTACTTC. It translates to CASTPGVGLYEQYF. The gene calls are TRBV6-1 and TRBJ2-7; D is ambiguous. The CDR3 spans 14 residues. V was pared by 7 bases and J by 3 bases, with 16 bases between. Germline CDR1 reads MNHNS; CDR2 reads SASEGT.